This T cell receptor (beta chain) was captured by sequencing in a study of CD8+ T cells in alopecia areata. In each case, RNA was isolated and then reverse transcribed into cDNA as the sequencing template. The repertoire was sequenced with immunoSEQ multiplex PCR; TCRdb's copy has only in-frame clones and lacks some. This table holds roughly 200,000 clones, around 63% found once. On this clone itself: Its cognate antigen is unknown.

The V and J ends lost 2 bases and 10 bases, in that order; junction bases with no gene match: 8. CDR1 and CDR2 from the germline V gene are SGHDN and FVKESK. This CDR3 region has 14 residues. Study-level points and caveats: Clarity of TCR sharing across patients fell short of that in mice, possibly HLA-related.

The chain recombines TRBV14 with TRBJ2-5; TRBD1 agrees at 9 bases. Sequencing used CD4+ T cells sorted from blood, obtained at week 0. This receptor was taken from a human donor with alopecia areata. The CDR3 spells CASSQFPGQGDQYF. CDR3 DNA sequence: TGTGCCAGCAGCCAATTTCCGGGACAGGGAGACCAGTACTTC. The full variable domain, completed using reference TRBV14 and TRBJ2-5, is EAGVTQFPSHSVIEKGQTVTLRCDPISGHDNLYWYRRVMGKEIKFLLHFVKESKQDESGMPNNRFLAERTGGTYSTLKVQPAELEDSGVYFCASSQFPGQGDQYFGPGTRLLVL.